Shown below are 4 T cell receptor beta chains from a single sample sequenced in a study of T cell repertoires in cytomegalovirus infection. Each CDR3 protein is one row after TCRdb ran MiXCR on the reads. The repertoire holds fewer than 200,000 distinct CDR3 sequences, with 8% to 10% as singletons. Material: PBMCs. These TCRs come from a human donor in good health (CMV status not recorded). Some clones in this sample may be carry-over from other donors' samples.

This clonotype was recorded many times. The genes are TRBV28 and TRBJ2-1, with 7 bases lining up with TRBD2. In germline, CDR1 is MDHEN, CDR2 SYDVKM. The CDR3 length is 16 residues. The trim removed 6 bases at V and 3 bases at J, leaving 11 bases unmatched. The CDR3 DNA follows: TGTGCCAGCAGAAACCCGACTAGCTCGATCTACAATGAGCAGTTCTTC. It encodes CASRNPTSSIYNEQFF.

This clonotype has more than one count but fewer than ten. The V gene is TRBV7-9, the J gene TRBJ2-7; D possibly matches TRBD1 or TRBD2 (5 bases each). Germline-derived CDR1 and CDR2 are SEHNR and FQNEAQ (reference sequence). This CDR3 has 13 residues. The V end was cut by 7 bases, the J end by 0 bases, with 10 bases between. Written as DNA, the CDR3 is TGTGCCAGCATGGGGGTTCTCTCCTACGAGCAGTACTTC. Its protein product is CASMGVLSYEQYF. The whole variable domain, filled in from reference TRBV7-9 and TRBJ2-7, reads DTGVSQNPRHKITKRGQNVTFRCDPISEHNRLYWYRQTLGQGPEFLTYFQNEAQLEKSRLLSDRFSAERPKGSFSTLEIQRTEQGDSAMYLCASMGVLSYEQYFGPGTRLTVT.

This clonotype was seen many times. The V call is TRBV7-2, the J call TRBJ2-7; 9 nucleotides match TRBD1. The CDR3 runs to 14 residues. Germline CDR1 reads SGHTA; CDR2 reads FQGNSA. After removal of 6 bases from V and 3 bases from J, the junction contained 6 bases not matched to a gene. CDR3 bases: TGTGCCAGCAGTGTCGCGGGACAGGGCTACGAGCAGTACTTC. The encoded protein is CASSVAGQGYEQYF.

The chain combines TRBV29-1 with TRBJ2-2; 7 bases line up with TRBD1. The CDR3 is 15 amino acids. V shed 3 bases, J shed 4 bases, and the junction held 8 bases outside the gene matches. Germline lookup yields CDR1 SQVTM and CDR2 ANQGSEA. The CDR3 loop reads CSVDPTGVGTGELFF. The CDR3 DNA sequence: TGCAGCGTTGACCCCACAGGGGTCGGCACCGGGGAGCTGTTTTTT.